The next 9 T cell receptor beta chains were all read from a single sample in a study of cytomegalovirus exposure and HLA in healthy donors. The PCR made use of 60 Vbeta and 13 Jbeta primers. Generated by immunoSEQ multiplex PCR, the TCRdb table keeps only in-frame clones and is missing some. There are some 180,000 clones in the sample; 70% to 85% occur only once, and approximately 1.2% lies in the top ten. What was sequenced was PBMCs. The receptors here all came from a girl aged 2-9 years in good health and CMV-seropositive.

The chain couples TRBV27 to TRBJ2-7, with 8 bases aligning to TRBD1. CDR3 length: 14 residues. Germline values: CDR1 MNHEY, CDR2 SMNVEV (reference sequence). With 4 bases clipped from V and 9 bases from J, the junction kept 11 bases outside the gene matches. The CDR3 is CASSSDGQGIRQYF. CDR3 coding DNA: TGTGCCAGCAGTTCCGATGGACAGGGAATTCGGCAGTACTTC.

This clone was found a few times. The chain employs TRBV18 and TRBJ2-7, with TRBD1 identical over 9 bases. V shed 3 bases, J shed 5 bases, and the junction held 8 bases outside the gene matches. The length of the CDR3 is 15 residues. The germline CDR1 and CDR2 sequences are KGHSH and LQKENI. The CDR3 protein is CASSPIGTGTDEQYF. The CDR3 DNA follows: TGTGCCAGCTCACCCATCGGGACAGGGACTGACGAGCAGTACTTC.

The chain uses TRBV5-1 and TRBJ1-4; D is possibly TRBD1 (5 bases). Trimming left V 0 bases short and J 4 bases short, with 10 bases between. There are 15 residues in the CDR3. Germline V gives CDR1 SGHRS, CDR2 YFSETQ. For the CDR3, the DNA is TGCGCCAGCAGCTTGGGAGGGGACTATAATGAAAAACTGTTTTTT. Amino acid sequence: CASSLGGDYNEKLFF. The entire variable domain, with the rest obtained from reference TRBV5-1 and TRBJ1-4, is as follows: KAGVTQTPRYLIKTRGQQVTLSCSPISGHRSVSWYQQTPGQGLQFLFEYFSETQRNKGNFPGRFSGRQFSNSRSEMNVSTLELGDSALYLCASSLGGDYNEKLFFGSGTQLSVL.

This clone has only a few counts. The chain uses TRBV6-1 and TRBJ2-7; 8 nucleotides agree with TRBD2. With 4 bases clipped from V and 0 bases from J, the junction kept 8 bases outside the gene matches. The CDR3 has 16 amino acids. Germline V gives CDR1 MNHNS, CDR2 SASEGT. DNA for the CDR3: TGTGCCAGCAGTGTGGCTAGCGGGTTAAGCTCCTACGAGCAGTACTTC. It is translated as CASSVASGLSSYEQYF.

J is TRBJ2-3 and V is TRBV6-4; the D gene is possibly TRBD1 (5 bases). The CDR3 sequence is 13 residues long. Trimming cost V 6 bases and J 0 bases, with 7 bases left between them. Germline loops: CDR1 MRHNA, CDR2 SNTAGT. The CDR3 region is CASSRESTDTQYF. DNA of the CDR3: TGTGCCAGCAGCAGGGAAAGCACAGATACGCAGTATTTT.

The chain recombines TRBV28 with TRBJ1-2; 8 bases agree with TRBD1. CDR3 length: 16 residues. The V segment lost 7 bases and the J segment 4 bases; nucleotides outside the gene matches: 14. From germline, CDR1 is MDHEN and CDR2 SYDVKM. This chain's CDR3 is CASTLSSTGEVYGYTF. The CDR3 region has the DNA TGTGCCAGCACCCTAAGTTCGACAGGGGAGGTCTATGGCTACACCTTC.

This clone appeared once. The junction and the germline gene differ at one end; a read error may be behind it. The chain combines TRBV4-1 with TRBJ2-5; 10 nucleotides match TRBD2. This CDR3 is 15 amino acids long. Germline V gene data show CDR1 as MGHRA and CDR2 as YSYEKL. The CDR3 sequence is CASSPLAGVRETQYF. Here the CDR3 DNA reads TGCGCCAGTAGCCCTCTAGCGGGAGTAAGAGAGACCCAGTACTTC.

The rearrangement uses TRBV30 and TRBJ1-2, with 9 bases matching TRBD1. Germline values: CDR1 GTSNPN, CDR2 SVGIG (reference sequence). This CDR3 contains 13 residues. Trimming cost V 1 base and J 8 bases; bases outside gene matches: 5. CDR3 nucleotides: TGTGCCTGGAGTGCCGGGACAGGGATCGGCTACACCTTC. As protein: CAWSAGTGIGYTF.

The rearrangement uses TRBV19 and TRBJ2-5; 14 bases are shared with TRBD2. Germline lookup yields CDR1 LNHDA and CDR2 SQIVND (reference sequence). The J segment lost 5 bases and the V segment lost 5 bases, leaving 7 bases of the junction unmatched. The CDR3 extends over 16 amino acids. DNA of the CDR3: TGTGCCAGTAGTGCGGGACTAGCGGGAGAAGGGGAGACCCAGTACTTC. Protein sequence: CASSAGLAGEGETQYF.